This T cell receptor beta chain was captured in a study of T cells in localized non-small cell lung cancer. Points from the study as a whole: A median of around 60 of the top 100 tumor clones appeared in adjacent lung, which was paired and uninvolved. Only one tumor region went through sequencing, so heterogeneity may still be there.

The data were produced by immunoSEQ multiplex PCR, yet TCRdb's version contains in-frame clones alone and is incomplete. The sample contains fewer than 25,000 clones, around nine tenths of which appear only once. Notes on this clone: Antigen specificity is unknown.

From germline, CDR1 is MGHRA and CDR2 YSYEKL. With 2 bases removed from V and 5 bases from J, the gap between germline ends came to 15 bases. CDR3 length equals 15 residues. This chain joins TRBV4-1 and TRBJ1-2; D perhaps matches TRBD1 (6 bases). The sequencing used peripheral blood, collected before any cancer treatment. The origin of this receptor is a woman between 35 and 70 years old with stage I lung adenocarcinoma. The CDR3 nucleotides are TGCGCCAGCAGCCAAACGACAGGTTCGGTTTATGGCTACACCTTC. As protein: CASSQTTGSVYGYTF.